This TCR beta chain was captured by sequencing in a study of T-cell reconstitution after alpha-beta-depleted transplantation in children. This clonotype has at least ten counts. The antigen remains undetermined. As it was prepared, the TCRbeta library received unique molecular identifiers. TCRdb re-derived calls from the PCR reads in MiXCR, one entry per CDR3 protein. In the table there are about 600,000 distinct CDR3 sequences, roughly 23% of which are singletons. Points from the study as a whole: It was newly produced T cells that mostly accounted for T-cell counts and diversity one year after transplant. Surviving recipient cells, namely T cells and thymic progenitors, were the source of high day-60 TCRbeta diversity in some patients.

The sequence was obtained from a boy less than two years old who had a stem cell transplant for acute myeloid leukemia, so the T cells may come from the graft donor. Sequencing was performed on PBMCs, mostly from graft donor cells, taken 360 days after TCRalphabeta/CD19-depleted stem cell transplant.

The CDR3 DNA follows: TGTGCCAGCAGCCCCGGGACAGACAATGAGCAGTTCTTC. This sequence encodes CASSPGTDNEQFF. The chain has TRBV12-3 or TRBV12-4 and TRBJ2-1; 7 bases are shared with TRBD1. V shed 6 bases and J 5 bases; nucleotides not matched to a gene: 4. The CDR3 runs to 13 residues.